This TCR beta chain comes out of a study of tumor-infiltrating lymphocytes in primary liver carcinoma. The junction had 8 bases not matched to a gene; V was cut back by 1 base and J by 10 bases. Germline V lookup: CDR1 SGHRS, CDR2 YFSETQ. The CDR3 loop spans 14 amino acids. Regarding this clonotype: One base away lies a much larger clone, so this may be a sequencing read error.

A primer in the constant region served to generate TCR beta cDNA from roughly 450 ng of total RNA. For TCR beta, libraries were produced by three nested multiplex PCR rounds using slightly modified ARM-PCR. Use of TRBV1-TRBV30 forward primers with a C-beta reverse primer characterized the first two PCR rounds, which lasted roughly 11 cycles each. TCRdb reanalysed the multiplex PCR reads using MiXCR and keeps one entry per CDR3 protein. The sample carries 150,000 to 200,000 distinct CDR3 sequences, around 81% recorded once. For each extraction, RNA and DNA were obtained together from approximately 20-30 mg of unsorted bulk tissue.

The origin of this receptor is a man aged 35 to 55 with primary liver carcinoma and hepatitis B virus infection. V and J are TRBV5-1 and TRBJ2-1; 7 bases align to TRBD2. The sequencing sample was made of tumor tissue from primary liver carcinoma. The CDR3 bases are TGCGCCAGCAGCTTGTCGGGGGGATACATAGAGCAGTTCTTC. This gives the protein CASSLSGGYIEQFF. Full variable domain (rest looked up from reference TRBV5-1 and TRBJ2-1): KAGVTQTPRYLIKTRGQQVTLSCSPISGHRSVSWYQQTPGQGLQFLFEYFSETQRNKGNFPGRFSGRQFSNSRSEMNVSTLELGDSALYLCASSLSGGYIEQFFGPGTRLTVL.